One and the same sample provided the 10 T cell receptor beta chains below, sequenced in a study of long-term antiretroviral therapy in people with HIV. With survey level as its setting, the immunoSEQ assay was v3.0. The protocol was immunoSEQ multiplex PCR, while the TCRdb copy is restricted to in-frame clones and leaves out a portion. The sample has tens of thousands of clones; approximately 80% are singletons. Sequenced material: unsorted PBMCs, taken 0.3 years after starting antiretroviral therapy. Receptors were obtained from a man in his forties or fifties with HIV.

The chain joins TRBV7-2 to TRBJ2-7, with D uncertain. The germline V gene has CDR1 SGHTA and CDR2 FQGNSA. V gave up 3 bases and J gave up 3 bases, with 15 bases separating them. The CDR3 runs to 15 residues. CDR3 region: CASSFLSKSNYEQYF. CDR3 DNA sequence: TGTGCCAGCAGCTTCCTTTCTAAGAGCAACTACGAGCAGTACTTC.

V usage is TRBV21-1 and J usage is TRBJ2-7; the table's D call, TRBD2, has no DNA check behind it. TRBV21-1 is a known pseudogene. This CDR3 is built from 15 residues. This chain's CDR3 is CASSKAMDYFYEQYF. CDR3 in DNA: TGTGCCAGCAGCAAAGCCATGGACTACTTCTACGAGCAGTACTTC.

This CDR3 reads CASSSTAGISNQPQHF. CDR3 nucleotide sequence: TGTGCCAGCAGTAGTACCGCAGGCATTTCCAATCAGCCCCAGCATTTT. The V call is TRBV2, the J call TRBJ1-5; no clear D gene. CDR3 length: 16 amino acids. V lost 5 bases and J 3 bases, leaving 17 bases between the germline ends. Germline V lookup: CDR1 SNHLY, CDR2 FYNNEI.

The rearrangement uses TRBV7-8 and TRBJ2-7; D may be TRBD1 (5 bases). Germline lookup yields CDR1 SGHVS and CDR2 FQNEAQ. CDR3 length equals 15 residues. V was pared by 1 base and J by 0 bases, with 10 bases between. The CDR3 bases are TGTGCCAGCAGCTTAGACCGACAGCTCTCCTACGAGCAGTACTTC. Protein sequence: CASSLDRQLSYEQYF.

The V gene is TRBV10-1, the J gene TRBJ1-1; D remains ambiguous. V dropped 6 bases and J dropped 1 base, with 12 bases sitting between them. CDR1 is WNHNN and CDR2 is SYGVQD in the germline V gene (reference sequence). The length of the CDR3 is 14 residues. In DNA, the CDR3 is TGCGCCAGCAGCGTTGGCTGGGGGAACACTGAAGCTTTCTTT. Residues: CASSVGWGNTEAFF.

Here the CDR3 reads CASSLDGNNEQFF. The CDR3 bases are TGTGCCAGCAGCTTAGATGGTAACAATGAGCAGTTCTTC. This sequence joins TRBV11-3 and TRBJ2-1, with D hard to call. Germline V CDR1 and CDR2: SGHNT, YENEEA. Trimming removed 0 bases from V and 5 bases from J, with 5 bases in between. The CDR3 runs to 13 residues.

This clone is labeled large. The rearrangement links TRBV19 to TRBJ1-1; D ambiguous. Germline V CDR1 and CDR2: LNHDA, SQIVND (reference sequence). The CDR3 totals 12 residues. V was shortened by 5 bases and J by 1 base, with 5 bases between the two germline ends. The CDR3 sequence: CASSLGNTEAFF. CDR3 nucleotide sequence: TGTGCCAGTAGTCTCGGGAACACTGAAGCTTTCTTT. The entire variable domain, with the rest obtained from reference TRBV19 and TRBJ1-1, is as follows: DGGITQSPKYLFRKEGQNVTLSCEQNLNHDAMYWYRQDPGQGLRLIYYSQIVNDFQKGDIAEGYSVSREKKESFPLTVTSAQKNPTAFYLCASSLGNTEAFFGQGTRLTVV.

The chain is built from TRBV2 and TRBJ1-2, with a tentative D call TRBD1 (5 bases). Germline CDR1 reads SNHLY; CDR2 reads FYNNEI. V lost 7 bases and J 5 bases, leaving 17 bases between the germline ends. This CDR3 has 14 amino acids. CDR3 in DNA: TGTGCCAGCATGGGGCTCCCAGGGCGTTATGGCTACACCTTC. Encoded protein: CASMGLPGRYGYTF.

The V gene is TRBV5-1, the J gene TRBJ2-1, with 9 bases lining up with TRBD1. This CDR3 has 15 amino acids. Germline CDR1 SGHRS, CDR2 YFSETQ. V lost 0 bases to trimming and J lost 6 bases; unmatched junction nucleotides: 4. CDR3 in amino acids: CASSLAGGQGNEQFF. For the CDR3, the DNA is TGCGCCAGCAGCTTGGCCGGGGGACAGGGCAATGAGCAGTTCTTC.

This clone occurred a few times. This chain links TRBV9 with TRBJ1-2; 7 nucleotides align to TRBD1. The CDR3 loop spans 15 amino acids. Germline trimming cut 4 bases from V and 5 bases from J; bases unmatched to any gene: 11. Germline CDR1 SGDLS, CDR2 YYNGEE. The CDR3 DNA reads as TGTGCCAGCAGCCCCCGGGGAGGGGGCTTGTATGGCTACACCTTC. Translated: CASSPRGGGLYGYTF.